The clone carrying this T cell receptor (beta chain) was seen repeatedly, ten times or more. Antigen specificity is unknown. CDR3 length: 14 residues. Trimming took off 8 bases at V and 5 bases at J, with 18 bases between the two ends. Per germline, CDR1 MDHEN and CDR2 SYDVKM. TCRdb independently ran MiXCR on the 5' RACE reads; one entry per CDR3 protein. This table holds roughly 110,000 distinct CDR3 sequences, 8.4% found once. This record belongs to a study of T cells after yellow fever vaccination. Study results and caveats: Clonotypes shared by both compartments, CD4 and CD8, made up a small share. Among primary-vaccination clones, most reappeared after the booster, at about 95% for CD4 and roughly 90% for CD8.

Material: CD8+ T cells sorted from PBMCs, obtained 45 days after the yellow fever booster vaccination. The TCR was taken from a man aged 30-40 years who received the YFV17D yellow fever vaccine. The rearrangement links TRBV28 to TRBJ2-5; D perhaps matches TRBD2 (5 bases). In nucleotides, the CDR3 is TGTGCCAGCGCGACTCTAGCCGTTGTTGAGACCCAGTACTTC. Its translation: CASATLAVVETQYF.